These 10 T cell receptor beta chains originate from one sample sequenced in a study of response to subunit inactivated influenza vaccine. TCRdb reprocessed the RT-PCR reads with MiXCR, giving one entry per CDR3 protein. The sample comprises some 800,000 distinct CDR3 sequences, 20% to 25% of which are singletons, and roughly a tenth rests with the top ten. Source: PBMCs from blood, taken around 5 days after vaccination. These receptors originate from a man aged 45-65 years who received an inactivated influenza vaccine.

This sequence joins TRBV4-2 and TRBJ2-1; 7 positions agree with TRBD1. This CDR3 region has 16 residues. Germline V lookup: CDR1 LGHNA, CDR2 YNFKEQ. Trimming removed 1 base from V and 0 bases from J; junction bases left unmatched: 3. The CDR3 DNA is TGTGCCAGCAGCCAAGCCAGGGGGACCTCCTACAATGAGCAGTTCTTC. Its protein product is CASSQARGTSYNEQFF.

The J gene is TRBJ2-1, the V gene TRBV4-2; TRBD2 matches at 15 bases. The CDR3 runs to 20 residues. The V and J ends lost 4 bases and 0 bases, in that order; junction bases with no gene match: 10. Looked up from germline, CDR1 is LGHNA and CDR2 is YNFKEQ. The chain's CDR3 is CASSRALGTSGGSSYNEQFF. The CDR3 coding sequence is TGTGCCAGCAGCCGAGCCCTAGGGACTAGCGGGGGGAGCTCCTACAATGAGCAGTTCTTC.

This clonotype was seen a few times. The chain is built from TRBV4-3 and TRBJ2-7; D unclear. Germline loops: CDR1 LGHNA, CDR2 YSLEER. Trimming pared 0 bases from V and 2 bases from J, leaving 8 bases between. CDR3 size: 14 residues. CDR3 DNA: TGCGCCAGCAGCCAAGACCACACCACCTACGAGCAGTACTTC. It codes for CASSQDHTTYEQYF.

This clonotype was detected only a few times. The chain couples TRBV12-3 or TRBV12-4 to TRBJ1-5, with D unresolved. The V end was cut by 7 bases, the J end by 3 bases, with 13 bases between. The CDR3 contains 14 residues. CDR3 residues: CASKSELFNQPQHF. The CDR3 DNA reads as TGTGCCAGCAAGTCCGAGCTCTTCAATCAGCCCCAGCATTTT.

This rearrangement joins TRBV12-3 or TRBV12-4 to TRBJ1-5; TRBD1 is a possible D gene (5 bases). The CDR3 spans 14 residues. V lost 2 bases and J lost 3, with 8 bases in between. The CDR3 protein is CASSLMGVNQPQHF. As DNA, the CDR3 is TGTGCCAGCAGTTTAATGGGGGTCAATCAGCCCCAGCATTTT.

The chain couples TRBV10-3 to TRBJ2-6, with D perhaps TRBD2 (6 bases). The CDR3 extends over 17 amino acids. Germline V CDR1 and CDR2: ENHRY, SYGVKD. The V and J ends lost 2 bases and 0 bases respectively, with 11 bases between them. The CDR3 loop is CAISEGGLSSGANVLTF. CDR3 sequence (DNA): TGTGCCATCAGTGAGGGGGGACTGAGCTCTGGGGCCAACGTCCTGACTTTC.

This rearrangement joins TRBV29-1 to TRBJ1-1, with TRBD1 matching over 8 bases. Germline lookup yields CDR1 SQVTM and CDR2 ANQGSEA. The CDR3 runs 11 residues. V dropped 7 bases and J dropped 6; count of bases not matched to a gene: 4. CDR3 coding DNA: TGCAGCGGGAGACAGGGGCCTGAAGCTTTCTTT. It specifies CSGRQGPEAFF.

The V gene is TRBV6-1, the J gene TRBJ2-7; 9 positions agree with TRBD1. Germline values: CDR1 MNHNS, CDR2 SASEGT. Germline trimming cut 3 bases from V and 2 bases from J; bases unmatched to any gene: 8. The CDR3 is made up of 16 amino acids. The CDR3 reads CASSDAGTGKAYEQYF. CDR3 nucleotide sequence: TGTGCCAGCAGTGATGCGGGGACAGGGAAAGCCTACGAGCAGTACTTC.

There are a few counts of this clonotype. CDR3 loop: CASSLETSGRPYNEQFF. The CDR3, as DNA: TGTGCCAGCAGCTTAGAGACCAGCGGGAGGCCCTACAATGAGCAGTTCTTC. This rearrangement joins TRBV11-2 to TRBJ2-1; 9 nucleotides agree with TRBD2. J gave up 2 bases and V 0 bases, and 5 bases lay outside the gene matches. Germline loops: CDR1 SGHAT, CDR2 FQNNGV. There are 17 residues in the CDR3.

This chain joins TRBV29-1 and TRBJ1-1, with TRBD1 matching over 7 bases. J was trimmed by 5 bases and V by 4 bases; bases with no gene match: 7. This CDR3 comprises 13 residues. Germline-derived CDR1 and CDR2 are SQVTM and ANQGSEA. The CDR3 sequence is CSVVGRGGTEAFF. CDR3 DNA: TGCAGCGTTGTGGGCAGGGGGGGAACTGAAGCTTTCTTT.